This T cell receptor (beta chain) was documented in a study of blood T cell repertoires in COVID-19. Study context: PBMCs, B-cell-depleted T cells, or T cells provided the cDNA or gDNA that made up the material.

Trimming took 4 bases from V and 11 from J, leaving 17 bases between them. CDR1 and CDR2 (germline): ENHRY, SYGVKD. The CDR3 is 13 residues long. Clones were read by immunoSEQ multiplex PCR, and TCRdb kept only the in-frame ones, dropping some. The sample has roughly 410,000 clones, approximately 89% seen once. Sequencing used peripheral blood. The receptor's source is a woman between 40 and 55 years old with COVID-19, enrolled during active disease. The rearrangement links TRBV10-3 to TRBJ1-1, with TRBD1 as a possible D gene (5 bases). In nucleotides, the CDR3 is TGTGCCATCAGTGGGTCGACAGACCTTGAGGCTTTCTTT. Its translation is CAISGSTDLEAFF.